In its sample, the clone carrying this T cell receptor beta chain was seen many times. Its cognate antigen is unknown. Per germline, CDR1 MNHNS and CDR2 SASEGT. Trimming stripped 7 bases from V and 12 bases from J, with 19 bases between. The CDR3 has 13 residues. The data were taken from a study of identical twins. Points from the study as a whole: Instead of following the same donors, the conclusions were based on cross-sectional statistical analysis.

TCRdb re-called the 5' RACE reads with MiXCR, one entry per CDR3 protein. The table includes approximately 230,000 distinct CDR3 sequences, 6.5% detected once. The data also belong to a second study, concerning T cells expressing NK-cell markers.

The specimen sequenced was CD8+ T cells sorted from blood. The chain uses TRBV6-1 and TRBJ2-1, with D uncertain. This receptor was identified in a woman younger than 30 in good health. Here the CDR3 DNA reads TGTGCCAGCAAAGGGTCATCCCCGGTGGGGCAGTTCTTC. This codes for CASKGSSPVGQFF.